The text below deals with one T cell receptor (beta chain). The CDR3 extends over 17 amino acids. Germline V gene data show CDR1 as ENHRY and CDR2 as SYGVKD. Trimming took 6 bases from V and 2 from J, leaving 23 bases between them. Newly diagnosed patients aged 18 to 65 had hyperthyroidism of under 2 months' duration. The study excluded patients with uncontrolled infection, other autoimmune disease, pregnancy or lactation. This sample is drawn from a study of T cells in Graves' hyperthyroidism and ophthalmopathy. There were TCR beta CDR3 regions amplified from RNA transcripts. First-round RT-PCR targeting the TCR CDR3 was performed with the HTBI primer set. TCRdb used MiXCR to reprocess the multiplex PCR reads, holding one entry per CDR3 protein. Of fewer than 900,000 distinct CDR3 sequences in the sample, roughly a sixth were seen once.

This chain uses TRBV10-3 with TRBJ2-7; possibly TRBD1 or TRBD2 for D (6 bases each). The TCR was taken from a woman aged 50 to 65 with Graves' hyperthyroidism that later progressed to Graves' ophthalmopathy. Sequencing was performed on blood. This CDR3 reads CAIRDGGRNLKTYEQYF. The DNA for the CDR3 is TGTGCCATCAGGGACGGGGGCCGTAACCTTAAGACCTACGAGCAGTACTTC.